The 8 T cell receptor beta chains in this list originate from one sample, sequenced in a study of shared clonotypes between healthy human individuals (dated by TCRdb to 2018 to 2020). The protocol used for the library was the immunoSEQ multiplex PCR assay. Entries here come from immuneACCESS through TCRdb and include only in-frame sequences with V and J called. Some clones fail to appear in such tables; in the studies checked, an unresolved V gene covers under half of the shortfall, and the cause of the remainder is unknown. This sample is represented by fewer than 3 million clones; about 90% of them were singletons. The top ten clones comprise 0.3% to 0.4% of the sample. Sequenced material: naive CD4+ T cells from PBMCs. This specimen's cell subset or site label, interpreted: CD45RA+ positively selected. Source of these receptors: a young man in good health. Some clones in this sample may be carry-over from other donors' samples.

This clone was counted once. This chain links TRBV5-4 with TRBJ2-4; 8 bases align to TRBD1. J gave up 7 bases and V 3 bases, and 6 bases lay outside the gene matches. CDR1 and CDR2 (germline): SGHNT, YYREEE (reference sequence). CDR3 length equals 14 residues. CDR3 nucleotides: TGTGCCAGCAGCTCCGGACAGGGTTGGAACATTCAGTACTTC. Translating gives CASSSGQGWNIQYF.

The J gene is TRBJ2-1, the V gene TRBV7-3, with D possibly called TRBD1 or TRBD2 (6 bases each). V lost 5 bases and J lost 2, with 10 bases in between. The CDR3 contains 14 residues. Germline CDR1 SGHTA, CDR2 FQGTGA. CDR3 sequence reads: CASSRGPTYNEQFF. The DNA of the CDR3 is TGTGCCAGCAGCCGGGGGCCCACCTACAATGAGCAGTTCTTC.

The genes are TRBV21-1 and TRBJ1-2; the table calls TRBD1, which could not be checked here. TRBV21-1 is flagged as a pseudogene. The CDR3 is made up of 14 amino acids. The DNA for the CDR3 is TGTGCCAGCAGCTCCGCGCAGGGGTACTATGGCTACACCTTC. It encodes CASSSAQGYYGYTF.

The gene calls are TRBV4-3 and TRBJ1-2; unclear D gene. V lost 1 base to trimming and J lost 10 bases, with 7 bases between them. Per germline, CDR1 LGHNA and CDR2 YSLEER. The CDR3 covers 11 residues. CDR3 nucleotide sequence: TGCGCCAGCAGCCAAGCGGCCCTCTACACCTTC. Protein: CASSQAALYTF.

CDR3 nucleotides: TGTGCCAGCAGCTCACACCCAGGGGCTGGGGCCAACGTCCTGACTTTC. Protein product: CASSSHPGAGANVLTF. V and J are TRBV7-3 and TRBJ2-6; tentative D call: TRBD1 (6 bases). In germline, CDR1 is SGHTA, CDR2 FQGTGA. V lost 4 bases and J lost 2, with 12 bases in between. The CDR3 covers 16 residues.

The rearrangement joins TRBV6-1 to TRBJ1-3, with D possibly being TRBD1 (5 bases). This CDR3 is 14 amino acids long. Trimming cost V 5 bases and J 0 bases, with 8 bases left between them. CDR1 is MNHNS, CDR2 SASEGT, per germline. CDR3 in amino acids: CASSQGDSGNTIYF. In nucleotides, the CDR3 is TGTGCCAGCAGTCAGGGCGACTCTGGAAACACCATATATTTT.

The chain combines TRBV28 with TRBJ2-5, with D perhaps matching TRBD1 (6 bases). V gave up 6 bases and J gave up 1 base, with 21 bases separating them. From germline, CDR1 is MDHEN and CDR2 SYDVKM. CDR3 length: 17 amino acids. The CDR3 DNA reads TGTGCCAGCAGCTCAATTAGGACCCAGGGGACCCAAGAGACCCAGTACTTC. It codes for CASSSIRTQGTQETQYF. The full variable domain, with the rest looked up from reference TRBV28 and TRBJ2-5, is DVKVTQSSRYLVKRTGEKVFLECVQDMDHENMFWYRQDPGLGLRLIYFSYDVKMKEKGDIPEGYSVSREKKERFSLILESASTNQTSMYLCASSSIRTQGTQETQYFGPGTRLLVL.

The table lists this clone with a count of one. The genes are TRBV5-1 and TRBJ2-7; the match to TRBD1 covers 7 bases. V lost 0 bases to trimming and J lost 2 bases; unmatched junction nucleotides: 5. CDR1 is SGHRS and CDR2 is YFSETQ in the germline V gene. This CDR3 is built from 15 residues. The DNA of the CDR3 is TGCGCCAGCAGCTTGGGGGACAGAGGGACCTACGAGCAGTACTTC. Protein sequence: CASSLGDRGTYEQYF.